The clone carrying this T cell receptor beta chain was seen just once. The record originates from a study of PD-1 blockade in classical Hodgkin lymphoma. In every patient, relapse followed autologous stem cell transplantation, while exposure to brentuximab vedotin differed. Libraries were prepared by immunoSEQ multiplex PCR; TCRdb keeps only in-frame clonotypes and omits some of them. The profile shows under 45,000 clones, roughly 80% of them singletons. The ends were cut back, 4 bases at V and 0 bases at J, with 10 bases in the middle. This CDR3 has 15 residues. Germline assignment: CDR1 MNHEY and CDR2 SVGAGI.

Material: peripheral blood mononuclear cells (PBMCs), obtained at baseline. The rearrangement links TRBV6-5 to TRBJ1-5; D gene ambiguous. The TCR originated in a human donor with classical Hodgkin lymphoma. The CDR3 reads CASSSEKNSNQPQHF. CDR3 nucleotides: TGTGCCAGCAGTTCCGAGAAGAATAGCAATCAGCCCCAGCATTTT.